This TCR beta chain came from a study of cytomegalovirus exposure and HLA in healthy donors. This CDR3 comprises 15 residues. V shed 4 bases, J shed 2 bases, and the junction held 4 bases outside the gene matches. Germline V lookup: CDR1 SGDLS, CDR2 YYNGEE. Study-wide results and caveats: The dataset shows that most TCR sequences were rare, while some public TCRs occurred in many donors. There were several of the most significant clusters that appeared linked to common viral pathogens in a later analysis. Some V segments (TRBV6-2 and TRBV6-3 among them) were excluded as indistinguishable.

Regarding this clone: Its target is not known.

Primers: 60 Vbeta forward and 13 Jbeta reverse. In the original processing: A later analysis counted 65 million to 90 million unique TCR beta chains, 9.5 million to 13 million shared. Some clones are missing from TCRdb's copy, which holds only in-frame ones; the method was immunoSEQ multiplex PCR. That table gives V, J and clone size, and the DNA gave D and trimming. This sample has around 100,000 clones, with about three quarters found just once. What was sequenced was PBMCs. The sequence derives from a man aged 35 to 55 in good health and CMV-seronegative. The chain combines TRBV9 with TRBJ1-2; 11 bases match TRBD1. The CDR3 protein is CASSTRTGGNYGYTF. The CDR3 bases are TGTGCCAGCAGCACCCGGACAGGGGGCAACTATGGCTACACCTTC.